Listed below are T cell receptor beta chains from one sample, sequenced in a study of blood T cell repertoires in COVID-19. Generated by immunoSEQ multiplex PCR, the TCRdb table keeps only in-frame clones and is missing some. Among a few hundred thousand clones listed, about four fifths were seen once. Sequencing used peripheral blood. These TCRs come from an elderly woman with acute or convalescent COVID-19. Each CDR3 is given with its conserved first and last residue. D genes are given only for firm matches. Only part of the rows carry a size: once, few, many, or a class if the clone is expanded.

TRBJ1-2 TRBV7-2 - - TGTGCCAGCAGCTTAGCTCTCTTGGGAGCCCGGAAGGGCTACACCTTC CASSLALLGARKGYTF
TRBJ2-2 TRBV5-1 - - TGCGCCAGCAGCTTGGACTTTAAGGGGGAGCTGTTTTTT CASSLDFKGELFF
TRBJ1-5 TRBV6-6 - - TGTGCCAGCAGTTATGTCGATCAGCCCCAGCATTTT CASSYVDQPQHF
TRBJ2-5 TRBV28 TRBD2 - TGTGCCAGCAGTTTGTGGGGGGGTCTTCAAGAGACCCAGTACTTC CASSLWGGLQETQYF
TRBJ2-7 TRBV6-6 - - TGTGCCAGTACCTTTACAGGGACCCCATTAGAATCCGCCTTC CASTFTGTPLESAF
TRBJ1-4 TRBV6-5 TRBD1 once TGTGCCAGCAGTCCGGACAGGGGATTGGGTGAAAAACTGTTTTTT CASSPDRGLGEKLFF
TRBJ1-1 TRBV12-3/TRBV12-4 - - TGTGCCAGCAGTTTAGCGGCCGGGCGGGGGGCTTTCTTT CASSLAAGRGAFF
TRBJ1-4 TRBV29-1 TRBD1 - TGCAGCGTCCAACAGGGGGGAAATGAAAAACTGTTTTTT CSVQQGGNEKLFF
TRBJ2-5 TRBV14 TRBD2 - TGTGCCAGCAGCGGACTAGCGGGGCAAGAGACCCAGTACTTC CASSGLAGQETQYF
TRBJ2-2 TRBV7-3 - - TGTGCCAGCAGCTTACTCGGGGGGAACACCGGGGAGCTGTTTTTT CASSLLGGNTGELFF
TRBJ1-1 TRBV19 TRBD1 - TGTGCCAGGTTCTCGGCACAGGGGGGGATCCCTGAAGCTTTCTTT CARFSAQGGIPEAFF
TRBJ1-1 TRBV30 - - TGTGCCTGGAACAGTCAGAACACTGAAGCTTTCTTT CAWNSQNTEAFF
TRBJ2-1 TRBV18 TRBD2 - TGTGCCAGCTCACCCCCCCTGCTAGCGGGGGGGGTAGAGCAGTTCTTC CASSPPLLAGGVEQFF
TRBJ1-3 TRBV5-1 - - TGCGCCAGCAGCCGGGATGGGGCTGGAAACACCATATATTTT CASSRDGAGNTIYF
TRBJ2-1 TRBV5-4 TRBD2 - TGTGCCAGCAGCTTGGCCACTAGCGGGGGGACTGAGCAGTTCTTC CASSLATSGGTEQFF
TRBJ1-1 TRBV2 - - TGTGCCAGCAGTGTTAAGAGTTCCACTGAAGCTTTCTTT CASSVKSSTEAFF
TRBJ2-1 TRBV18 TRBD2 - TGTGCCAGCCAGACTAGCGGGTCAAACAATGAGCAGTTCTTC CASQTSGSNNEQFF
TRBJ1-2 TRBV3-1/TRBV3-2 TRBD1 - TGTGCCAGCAGCTATTCGACAGGGCTCTATGGCTACACCTTC CASSYSTGLYGYTF
TRBJ1-6 TRBV9 TRBD1 - TGTGCCAGCAGCGTAGGGAGGGACAGGTCCTTCCCCCTCCACTTT CASSVGRDRSFPLHF
TRBJ1-1 TRBV28 - - TGTGCCAGCAGTCTCGCCAGGGGGAACACTGAAGCTTTCTTT CASSLARGNTEAFF
TRBJ1-2 TRBV12-3/TRBV12-4 TRBD1 - TGTGCCAGCAGTTTACGGACAGGGGATGGCTACACCTTC CASSLRTGDGYTF
TRBJ1-6 TRBV11-2 TRBD1 - TGTGCCAGCAGCCGAACAGGGGGTTCCTTCAATTCACCCCTCCACTTT CASSRTGGSFNSPLHF
TRBJ2-1 TRBV28 TRBD1 - TGTGCCAGCAGAGGGACAGGGTACAATGAGCAGTTCTTC CASRGTGYNEQFF
TRBJ1-6 TRBV7-6 TRBD1 - TGTGCCAGCAGCTTAGATCAGGGGGCTAGGAATTCACCCCTCCACTTT CASSLDQGARNSPLHF
TRBJ1-6 TRBV7-3 - - TGTGCCAGCAGCTTAACCCCCGGCCGGGGTGCAAATAATTCACCCCTCCACTTT CASSLTPGRGANNSPLHF
TRBJ1-6 TRBV2 - - TGTGCCAGCAGGCTACACAGGGATTCACCCCTCCACTTT CASRLHRDSPLHF
TRBJ2-3 TRBV9 TRBD2 - TGTGCCAGCAGCCCGCGACTAGCGGGGTACACAGATACGCAGTATTTT CASSPRLAGYTDTQYF
TRBJ2-3 TRBV5-1 - - TGCGCCAGCAGCTTGATCCGGACAGATACGCAGTATTTT CASSLIRTDTQYF
TRBJ1-4 TRBV5-4 - - TGTGCCAGCAGCTTGAACAGGCTTAATGAAAAACTGTTTTTT CASSLNRLNEKLFF
TRBJ1-1 TRBV7-2 - - TGTGCCAGCAGTACAAACCCGACGGGAGGGGATGCTTTCTTT CASSTNPTGGDAFF
TRBJ1-1 TRBV12-3/TRBV12-4 - - TGTGCCAGCAGTTTATCAGGCCGAACTGAAGCTTTCTTT CASSLSGRTEAFF
TRBJ2-1 TRBV18 - few TGTGCCAGCTCACCACAAGACGGGGTCTACAATGAGCAGTTCTTC CASSPQDGVYNEQFF
TRBJ2-1 TRBV5-4 TRBD1 - TGTGCCAGCAGCTTGGACAGGGGACAGGTCAACAATGAGCAGTTCTTC CASSLDRGQVNNEQFF
TRBJ1-1 TRBV6-5 TRBD1 - TGTGCCAGCAGAGCGCTCCGGGACAGCTACAATGAAGCTTTCTTT CASRALRDSYNEAFF
TRBJ1-4 TRBV19 - - TGTGCCAGTAGCCGTGGCCTGGCAGGGGCTAATGAAAAACTGTTTTTT CASSRGLAGANEKLFF
TRBJ1-6 TRBV19 - - TGTGCCAGTAGTCGTGGGGCAGGGCCCTATGGGGCACCCCTCCACTTT CASSRGAGPYGAPLHF
TRBJ1-6 TRBV7-8 - - TGTGCCAGCAGCTTAGTTGGCCTTTATTCACCCCTCCACTTT CASSLVGLYSPLHF
TRBJ2-2 TRBV11-3 TRBD2 few TGTGCCAGCAGCTTTAAGCGGGGGGGCCTCACCGGGGAGCTGTTTTTT CASSFKRGGLTGELFF
TRBJ2-1 TRBV5-1 TRBD2 - TGCGCCAGCAGCCGGGCTAGCGGCCGCGGGGGAGAGCAGTTCTTC CASSRASGRGGEQFF
TRBJ2-5 TRBV2 TRBD1 - TGTGCCAGCAGTGTTGACAGGGGGCAAGGGACCCAGTACTTC CASSVDRGQGTQYF
TRBJ1-5 TRBV6-6 - - TGTGCCAGCACCGCGATTAGCAATCAGCCCCAGCATTTT CASTAISNQPQHF
TRBJ2-1 TRBV3-1/TRBV3-2 - - TGTGCCAGCGGAATCGCGAGGCCTGGTGAGCAGTTCTTC CASGIARPGEQFF
TRBJ2-7 TRBV5-1 TRBD1 - TGCGCCAGCAGCTTCGGACAGGGCCTTGGGGAGCAGTACTTC CASSFGQGLGEQYF
TRBJ1-1 TRBV10-1 TRBD1 - TGCGCCAGCAGTGAGTCAACACCTCTGAACGACAGGGTAACGAGCACTGAAGCTTTCTTT CASSESTPLNDRVTSTEAFF
TRBJ2-5 TRBV19 TRBD2 - TGTGCCAGTAGTATAGGGCTAGCGGGGGGTCAAGAGACCCAGTACTTC CASSIGLAGGQETQYF
TRBJ1-5 TRBV6-2/TRBV6-3 TRBD1 few TGTGCCAGCAGTAGACAGGGTTCGGGTAATCAGCCCCAGCATTTT CASSRQGSGNQPQHF
TRBJ2-1 TRBV28 - once TGTGCCAGCAGCCCCCCGGACACTTACAATGAGCAGTTCTTC CASSPPDTYNEQFF